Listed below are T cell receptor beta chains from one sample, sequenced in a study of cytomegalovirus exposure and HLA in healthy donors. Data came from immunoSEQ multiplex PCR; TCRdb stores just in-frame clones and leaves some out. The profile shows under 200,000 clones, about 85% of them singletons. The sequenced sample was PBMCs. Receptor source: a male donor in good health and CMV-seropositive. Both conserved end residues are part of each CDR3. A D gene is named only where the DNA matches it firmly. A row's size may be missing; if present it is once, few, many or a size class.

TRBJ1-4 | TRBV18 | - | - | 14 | CASSSGGQREKLFF | TGTGCCAGCTCCTCGGGAGGACAGCGTGAAAAACTGTTTTTT
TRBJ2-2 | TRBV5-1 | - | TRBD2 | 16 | CASSFLASGNTGELFF | TGCGCCAGCAGCTTTCTTGCTAGCGGGAACACCGGGGAGCTGTTTTTT
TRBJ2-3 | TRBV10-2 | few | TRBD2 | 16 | CASSGGLAGGVNTQYF | TGCGCCAGCAGCGGAGGCCTAGCGGGAGGGGTGAATACGCAGTATTTT
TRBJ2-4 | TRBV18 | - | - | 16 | CASSPPRTLAKNIQYF | TGTGCCAGCTCACCACCCCGGACACTAGCCAAAAACATTCAGTACTTC
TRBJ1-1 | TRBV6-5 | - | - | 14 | CASSYPPQGTEAFF | TGTGCCAGCAGTTACCCACCCCAGGGAACTGAAGCTTTCTTT
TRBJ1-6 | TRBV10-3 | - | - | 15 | CAIGGSTVGNSPLHF | TGTGCCATCGGGGGCTCGACAGTAGGCAATTCACCCCTCCACTTT
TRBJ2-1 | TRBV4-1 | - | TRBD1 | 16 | CASSQDGDRLTDEQFF | TGCGCCAGCAGCCAAGATGGGGACAGGCTGACGGATGAGCAGTTCTTC
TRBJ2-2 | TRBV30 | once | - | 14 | CAYSLKGRTGELFF | TGTGCTTACTCCCTTAAGGGGCGGACCGGGGAGCTGTTTTTT
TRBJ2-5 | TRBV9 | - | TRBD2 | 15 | CASSVDHTGGREQYF | TGTGCCAGCAGCGTTGACCACACGGGGGGTAGGGAGCAGTACTTC
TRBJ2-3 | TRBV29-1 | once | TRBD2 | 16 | CSVEDLAGGYTGTQYF | TGCAGCGTTGAAGATTTAGCGGGGGGATACACAGGTACGCAGTATTTT
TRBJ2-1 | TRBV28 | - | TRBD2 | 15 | CASSLLAGVVVEQFF | TGTGCCAGCAGTTTGTTAGCGGGAGTCGTGGTTGAGCAGTTCTTC
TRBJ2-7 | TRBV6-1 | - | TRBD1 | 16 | CASSGQNGTGSYEQYF | TGTGCCAGCAGTGGTCAAAACGGGACAGGGTCCTACGAGCAGTACTTC
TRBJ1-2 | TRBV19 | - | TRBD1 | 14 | CASTPRGRAYGYTF | TGTGCCAGTACCCCAAGGGGGCGGGCCTATGGCTACACCTTC
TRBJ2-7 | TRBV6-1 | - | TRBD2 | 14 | CASSPLAGVYEQYF | TGTGCCAGCAGCCCACTAGCGGGAGTCTACGAGCAGTACTTC
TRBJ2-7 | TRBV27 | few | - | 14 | CASSPPFSSYEQYF | TGTGCCAGCAGTCCCCCCTTTAGCTCCTACGAGCAGTACTTC
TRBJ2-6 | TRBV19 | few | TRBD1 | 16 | CASTRGLVAGANVLTF | TGTGCCAGTACGAGGGGGCTTGTGGCTGGGGCCAACGTCCTGACTTTC
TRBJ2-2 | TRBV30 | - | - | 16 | CAWSVTSIDLRGELFF | TGTGCCTGGAGTGTGACCTCCATTGACCTGAGGGGGGAGCTGTTTTTT
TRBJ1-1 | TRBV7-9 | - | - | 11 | CASSPGFLAFF | TGTGCCAGCAGCCCAGGATTTTTAGCTTTCTTT
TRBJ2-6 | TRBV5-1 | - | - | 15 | CASTQTGTGANVLTF | TGCGCCAGCACCCAAACCGGGACTGGGGCCAACGTCCTGACTTTC
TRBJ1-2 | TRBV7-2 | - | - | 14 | CASSSRTAGGGYTF | TGTGCCAGCAGCTCCCGGACAGCCGGCGGTGGCTACACCTTC
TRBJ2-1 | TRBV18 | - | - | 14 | CASGPGGANNEQFF | TGTGCCAGCGGTCCCGGAGGGGCAAACAATGAGCAGTTCTTC
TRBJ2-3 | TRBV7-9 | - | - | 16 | CASSPWTDSHTDTQYF | TGTGCCAGCAGCCCTTGGACAGATTCCCACACAGATACGCAGTATTTT
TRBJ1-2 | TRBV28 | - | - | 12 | CASISRVYGYTF | TGTGCCAGCATATCAAGAGTTTATGGCTACACCTTC
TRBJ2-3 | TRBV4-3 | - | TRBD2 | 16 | CASSQDWSGSPLTRYF | TGCGCCAGCAGCCAAGATTGGAGCGGGAGCCCGTTGACGCGGTATTTT
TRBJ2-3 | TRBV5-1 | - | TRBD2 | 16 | CASSPSSGSNTDTQYF | TGCGCCAGCAGCCCCTCTAGCGGGTCTAACACAGATACGCAGTATTTT
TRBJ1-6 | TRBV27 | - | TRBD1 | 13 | CASSFRGNSPLHF | TGTGCCAGCAGTTTCAGGGGGAATTCACCCCTCCACTTT
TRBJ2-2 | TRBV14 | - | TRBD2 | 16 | CASSPVTSANTGELFF | TGTGCCAGCAGCCCCGTGACTAGCGCCAACACCGGGGAGCTGTTTTTT
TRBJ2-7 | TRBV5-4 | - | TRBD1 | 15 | CASSGGGQGRSEQYF | TGTGCCAGCAGCGGGGGGGGACAGGGCAGAAGCGAGCAGTACTTC
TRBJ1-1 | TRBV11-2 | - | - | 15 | CASSPRRRVRTEAFF | TGTGCCAGCAGTCCTAGACGGCGTGTAAGAACTGAAGCTTTCTTT
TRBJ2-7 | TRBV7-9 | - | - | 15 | CASLGAFRPGYEQYF | TGTGCCAGCTTGGGGGCGTTTCGTCCAGGCTACGAGCAGTACTTC
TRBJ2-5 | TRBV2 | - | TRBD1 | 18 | CASSIQPGTGESGETQYF | TGTGCCAGCAGTATACAACCCGGGACAGGCGAGAGCGGAGAGACCCAGTACTTC
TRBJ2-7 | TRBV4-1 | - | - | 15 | CASSQDGSPSYEQYF | TGCGCCAGCAGCCAAGATGGGAGCCCCTCCTACGAGCAGTACTTC
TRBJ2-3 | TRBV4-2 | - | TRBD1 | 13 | CASSLTGVDTQYF | TGTGCCAGCAGCTTGACAGGGGTAGATACGCAGTATTTT
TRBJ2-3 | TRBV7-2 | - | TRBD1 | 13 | CASSGRGKDTQYF | TGTGCCAGCAGCGGCAGGGGGAAAGATACGCAGTATTTT
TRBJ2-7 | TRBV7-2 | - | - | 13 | CASSPGSPYEQYF | TGTGCCAGCAGCCCCGGGTCTCCCTACGAGCAGTACTTC
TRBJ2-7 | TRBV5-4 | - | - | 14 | CASSGGAGSYEQYF | TGTGCCAGCAGCGGGGGAGCGGGTTCCTACGAGCAGTACTTC
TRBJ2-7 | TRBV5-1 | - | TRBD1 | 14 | CASSLRQGNYEQYF | TGCGCCAGCAGCCTCCGACAGGGAAACTACGAGCAGTACTTC
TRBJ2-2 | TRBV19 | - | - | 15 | CASRRSVGDPGELFF | TGTGCCAGTAGACGCAGTGTAGGGGATCCCGGGGAGCTGTTTTTT
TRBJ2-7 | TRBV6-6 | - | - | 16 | CASVSPQGDAGFEQYF | TGTGCCAGCGTATCACCTCAAGGGGACGCGGGGTTCGAGCAGTACTTC
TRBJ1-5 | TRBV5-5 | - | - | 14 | CASSLRVGNQPQHF | TGTGCCAGCAGCTTGCGCGTAGGCAATCAGCCCCAGCATTTT
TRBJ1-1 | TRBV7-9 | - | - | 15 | CASSFGRGKTTEAFF | TGTGCCAGCAGCTTTGGACGGGGGAAGACCACTGAAGCTTTCTTT
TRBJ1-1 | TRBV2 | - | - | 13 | CASSEEGWVEAFF | TGTGCCAGCAGTGAGGAGGGGTGGGTTGAAGCTTTCTTT
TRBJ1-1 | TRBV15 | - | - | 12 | CATSRVIAEAFF | TGTGCCACCAGCAGAGTTATAGCTGAAGCTTTCTTT
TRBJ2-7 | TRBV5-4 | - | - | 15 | CASSLTGYLSYEQYF | TGTGCCAGCAGCTTAACAGGGTACCTCTCCTACGAGCAGTACTTC
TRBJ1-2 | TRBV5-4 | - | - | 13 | CASSLAGDYGYTF | TGTGCCAGCAGCTTGGCAGGGGACTATGGCTACACCTTC